Presented here are 4 T cell receptor beta chains from one specimen sequenced in a study of T-cell memory formation after mild COVID-19. TCRdb re-called the 5' RACE reads with MiXCR, one entry per CDR3 protein. The sample has about 270,000 distinct CDR3 sequences, about 16% seen once. The sequencing sample was made of PBMCs or a T cell subset sorted from them (not recorded which). All receptors derive from a man between 18 and 29 years old who had mild COVID-19 (a few samples of this study predate the infection). Cell type and time point are not known.

The V gene is TRBV4-2, the J gene TRBJ2-3; tentatively, D is TRBD2 (6 bases). CDR3 length: 16 residues. V was clipped by 0 bases and J by 3 bases, with 13 bases between them. The V gene's germline CDR1 is LGHNA and CDR2 YNFKEQ. The CDR3 DNA is TGTGCCAGCAGCCAAGATCTCACTAGCCAGACAGATACGCAGTATTTT. Protein product: CASSQDLTSQTDTQYF.

This clonotype was observed a few times. DNA of the CDR3: TGTGCCAGCACCTCCCTCTATGGAGGGAGACACACTGAAGCTTTCTTT. This encodes CASTSLYGGRHTEAFF. This chain links TRBV11-2 with TRBJ1-1, with no clear D. The ends were cut back, 7 bases at V and 3 bases at J, with 21 bases in the middle. The CDR3 spans 16 residues. Germline values: CDR1 SGHAT, CDR2 FQNNGV.

At least ten counts were recorded for this clonotype. This sequence joins TRBV6-5 and TRBJ2-1; 7 bases line up with TRBD2. The germline CDR1 and CDR2 sequences are MNHEY and SVGAGI. There are 14 residues in the CDR3. V dropped 6 bases and J dropped 0; count of bases not matched to a gene: 2. The chain's CDR3 is CASSGGSSYNEQFF. DNA for the CDR3: TGTGCCAGCAGCGGGGGGAGCTCCTACAATGAGCAGTTCTTC.

This clonotype occurred a few times. The V gene is TRBV4-2, the J gene TRBJ2-1, with 9 bases aligning to TRBD2. After removal of 3 bases from V and 7 bases from J, the junction contained 7 bases not matched to a gene. CDR1 is LGHNA and CDR2 is YNFKEQ in the germline V gene. The CDR3 consists of 15 residues. This chain's CDR3 is CASSHRTSEINEQFF. For the CDR3, the DNA is TGTGCCAGCAGCCACAGGACTAGCGAGATAAATGAGCAGTTCTTC.